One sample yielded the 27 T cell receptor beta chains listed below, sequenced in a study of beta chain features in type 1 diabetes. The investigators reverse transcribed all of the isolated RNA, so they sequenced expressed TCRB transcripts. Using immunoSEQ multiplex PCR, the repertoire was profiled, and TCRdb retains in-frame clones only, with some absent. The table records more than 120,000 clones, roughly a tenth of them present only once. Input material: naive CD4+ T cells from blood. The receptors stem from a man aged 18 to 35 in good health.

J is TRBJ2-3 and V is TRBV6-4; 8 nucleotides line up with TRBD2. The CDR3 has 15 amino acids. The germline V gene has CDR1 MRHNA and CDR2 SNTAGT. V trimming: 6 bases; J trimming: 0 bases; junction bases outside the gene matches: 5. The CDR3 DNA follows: TGTGCCAGCAGAATTAGCGGGACTAGCACAGATACGCAGTATTTT. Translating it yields CASRISGTSTDTQYF.

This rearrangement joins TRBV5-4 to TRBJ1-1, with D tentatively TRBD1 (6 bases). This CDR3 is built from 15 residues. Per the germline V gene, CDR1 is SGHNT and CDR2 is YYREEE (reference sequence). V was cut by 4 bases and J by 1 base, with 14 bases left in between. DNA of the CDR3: TGTGCCAGCAGCAGGGGGGGCGCGGAGAACACTGAAGCTTTCTTT. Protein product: CASSRGGAENTEAFF.

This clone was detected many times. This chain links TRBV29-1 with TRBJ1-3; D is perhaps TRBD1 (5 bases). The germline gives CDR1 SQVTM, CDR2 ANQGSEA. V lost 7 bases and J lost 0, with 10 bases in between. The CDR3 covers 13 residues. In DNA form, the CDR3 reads TGCAGCGCCGTACAGGACTCTGGAAACACCATATATTTT. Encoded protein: CSAVQDSGNTIYF.

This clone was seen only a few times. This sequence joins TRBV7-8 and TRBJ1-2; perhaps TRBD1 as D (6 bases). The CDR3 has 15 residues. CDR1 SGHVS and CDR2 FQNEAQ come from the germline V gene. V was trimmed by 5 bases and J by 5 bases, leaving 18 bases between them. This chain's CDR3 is CASSPGTPLIYGYTF. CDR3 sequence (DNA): TGTGCCAGCAGCCCTGGGACACCTCTCATTTATGGCTACACCTTC.

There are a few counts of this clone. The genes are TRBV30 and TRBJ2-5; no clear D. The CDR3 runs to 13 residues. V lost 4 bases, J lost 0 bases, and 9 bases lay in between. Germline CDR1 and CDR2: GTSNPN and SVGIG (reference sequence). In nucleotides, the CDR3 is TGTGCCTGGAAATGGCAGTACCAAGAGACCCAGTACTTC. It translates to CAWKWQYQETQYF.

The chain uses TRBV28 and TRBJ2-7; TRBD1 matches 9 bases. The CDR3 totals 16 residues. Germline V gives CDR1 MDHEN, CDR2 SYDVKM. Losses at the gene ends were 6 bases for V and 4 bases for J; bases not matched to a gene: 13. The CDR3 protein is CASSTPGQGIRYEQYF. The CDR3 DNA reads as TGTGCCAGCAGCACGCCGGGACAGGGAATTAGGTACGAGCAGTACTTC.

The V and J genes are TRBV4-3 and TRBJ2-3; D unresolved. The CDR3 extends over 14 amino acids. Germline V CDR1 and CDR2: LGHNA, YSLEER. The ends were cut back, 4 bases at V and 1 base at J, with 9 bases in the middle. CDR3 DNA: TGCGCCAGCAGCCTTCTACCTGGCACAGATACGCAGTATTTT. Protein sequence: CASSLLPGTDTQYF.

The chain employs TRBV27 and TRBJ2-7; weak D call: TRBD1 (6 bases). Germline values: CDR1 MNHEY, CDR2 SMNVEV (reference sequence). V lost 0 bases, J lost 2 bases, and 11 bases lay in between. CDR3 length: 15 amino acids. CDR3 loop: CASSLSIGQTYEQYF. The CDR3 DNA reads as TGTGCCAGCAGTTTATCGATAGGACAGACCTACGAGCAGTACTTC.

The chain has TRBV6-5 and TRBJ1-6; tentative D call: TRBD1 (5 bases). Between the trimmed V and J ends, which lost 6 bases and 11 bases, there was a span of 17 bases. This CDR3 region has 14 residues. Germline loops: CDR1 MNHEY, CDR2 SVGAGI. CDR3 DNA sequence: TGTGCCAGCAGGATCGCCGGGGGTGTGGCACCCCTCCACTTT. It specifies CASRIAGGVAPLHF.

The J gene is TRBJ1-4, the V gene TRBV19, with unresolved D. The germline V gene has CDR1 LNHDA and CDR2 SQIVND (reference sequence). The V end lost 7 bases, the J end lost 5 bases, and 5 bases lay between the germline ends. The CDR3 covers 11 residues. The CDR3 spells CASNRNEKLFF. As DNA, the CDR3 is TGTGCCAGTAACAGAAATGAAAAACTGTTTTTT.

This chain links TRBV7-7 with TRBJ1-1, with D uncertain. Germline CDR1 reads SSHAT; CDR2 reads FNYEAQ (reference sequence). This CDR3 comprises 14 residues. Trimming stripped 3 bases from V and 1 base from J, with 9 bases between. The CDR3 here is CASSFRLENTEAFF. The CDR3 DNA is TGTGCCAGCAGCTTCCGACTCGAGAACACTGAAGCTTTCTTT.

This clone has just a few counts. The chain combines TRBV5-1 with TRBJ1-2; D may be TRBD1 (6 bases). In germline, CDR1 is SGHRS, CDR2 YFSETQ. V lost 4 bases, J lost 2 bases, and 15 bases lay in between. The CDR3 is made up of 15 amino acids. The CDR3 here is CASSPIGGLNYGYTF. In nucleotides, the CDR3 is TGCGCCAGCAGCCCTATCGGGGGGCTAAACTATGGCTACACCTTC. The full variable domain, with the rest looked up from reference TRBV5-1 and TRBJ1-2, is KAGVTQTPRYLIKTRGQQVTLSCSPISGHRSVSWYQQTPGQGLQFLFEYFSETQRNKGNFPGRFSGRQFSNSRSEMNVSTLELGDSALYLCASSPIGGLNYGYTFGSGTRLTVV.

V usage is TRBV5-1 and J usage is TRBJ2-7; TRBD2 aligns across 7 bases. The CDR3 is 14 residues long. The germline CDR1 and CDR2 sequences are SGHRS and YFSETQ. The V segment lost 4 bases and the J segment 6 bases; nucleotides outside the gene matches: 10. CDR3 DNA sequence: TGCGCCAGCAGCGACGGACTAGTGAAGGGCGAGCAGTACTTC. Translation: CASSDGLVKGEQYF.

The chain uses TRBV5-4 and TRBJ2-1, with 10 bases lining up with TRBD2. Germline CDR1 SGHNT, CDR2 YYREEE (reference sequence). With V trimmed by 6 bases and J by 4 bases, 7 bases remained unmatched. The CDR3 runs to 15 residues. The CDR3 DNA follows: TGTGCCAGCAAGATGGGGACTAGCGTGTACAATGAGCAGTTCTTC. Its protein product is CASKMGTSVYNEQFF.

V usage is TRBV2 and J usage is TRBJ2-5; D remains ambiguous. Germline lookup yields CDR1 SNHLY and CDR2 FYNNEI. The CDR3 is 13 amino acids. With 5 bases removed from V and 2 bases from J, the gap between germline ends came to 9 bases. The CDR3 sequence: CASSMTWQETQYF. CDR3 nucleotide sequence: TGTGCCAGCAGTATGACATGGCAAGAGACCCAGTACTTC.

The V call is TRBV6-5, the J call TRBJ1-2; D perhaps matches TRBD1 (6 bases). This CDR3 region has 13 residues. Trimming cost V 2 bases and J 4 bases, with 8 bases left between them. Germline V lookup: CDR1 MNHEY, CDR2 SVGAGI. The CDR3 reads CASSYAQGYGYTF. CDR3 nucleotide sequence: TGTGCCAGCAGTTACGCACAGGGCTATGGCTACACCTTC.

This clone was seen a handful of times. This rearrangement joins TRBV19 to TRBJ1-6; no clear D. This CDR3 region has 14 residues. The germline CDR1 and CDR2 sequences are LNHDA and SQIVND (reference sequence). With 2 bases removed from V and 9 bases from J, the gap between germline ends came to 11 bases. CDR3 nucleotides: TGTGCCAGTAGTATACAGGCCGACGGTTCACCCCTCCACTTT. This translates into CASSIQADGSPLHF.

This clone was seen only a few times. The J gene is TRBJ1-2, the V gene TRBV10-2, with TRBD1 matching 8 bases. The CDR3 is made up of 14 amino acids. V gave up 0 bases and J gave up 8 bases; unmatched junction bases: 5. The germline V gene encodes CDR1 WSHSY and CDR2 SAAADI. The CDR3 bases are TGCGCCAGCAGTGAGTCCGACAGGGGAGGGGGCTACACCTTC. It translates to CASSESDRGGGYTF.

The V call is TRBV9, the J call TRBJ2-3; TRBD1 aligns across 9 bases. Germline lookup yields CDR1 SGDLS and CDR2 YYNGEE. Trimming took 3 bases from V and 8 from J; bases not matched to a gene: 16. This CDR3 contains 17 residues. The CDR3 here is CASSASGTGTLMGTQYF. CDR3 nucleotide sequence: TGTGCCAGCAGCGCCTCCGGGACAGGGACTTTAATGGGTACGCAGTATTTT.

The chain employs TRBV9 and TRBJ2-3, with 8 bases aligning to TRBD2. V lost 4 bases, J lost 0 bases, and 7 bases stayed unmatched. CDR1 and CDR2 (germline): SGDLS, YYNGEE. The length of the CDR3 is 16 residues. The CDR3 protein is CASSPREGGSTDTQYF. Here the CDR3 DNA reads TGTGCCAGCAGCCCTCGGGAGGGGGGTAGCACAGATACGCAGTATTTT.

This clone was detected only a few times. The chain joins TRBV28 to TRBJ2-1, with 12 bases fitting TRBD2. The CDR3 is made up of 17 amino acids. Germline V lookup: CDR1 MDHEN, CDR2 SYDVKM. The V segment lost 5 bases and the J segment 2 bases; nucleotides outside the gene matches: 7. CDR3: CASSQGLAGTTYNEQFF. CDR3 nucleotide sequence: TGTGCCAGCAGTCAAGGACTAGCGGGGACCACCTACAATGAGCAGTTCTTC. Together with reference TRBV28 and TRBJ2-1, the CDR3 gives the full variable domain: DVKVTQSSRYLVKRTGEKVFLECVQDMDHENMFWYRQDPGLGLRLIYFSYDVKMKEKGDIPEGYSVSREKKERFSLILESASTNQTSMYLCASSQGLAGTTYNEQFFGPGTRLTVL.

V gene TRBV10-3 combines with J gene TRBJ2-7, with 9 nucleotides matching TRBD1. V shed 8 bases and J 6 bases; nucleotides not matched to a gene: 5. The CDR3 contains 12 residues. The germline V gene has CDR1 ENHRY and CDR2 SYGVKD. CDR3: CAIRDRVSEQYF. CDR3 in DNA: TGTGCCATCCGGGACAGGGTTTCCGAGCAGTACTTC.

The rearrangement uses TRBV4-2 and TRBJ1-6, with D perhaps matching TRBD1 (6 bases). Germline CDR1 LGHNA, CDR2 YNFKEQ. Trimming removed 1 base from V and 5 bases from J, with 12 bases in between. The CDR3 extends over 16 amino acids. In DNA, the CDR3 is TGTGCCAGCAGCCAAGCCGGGACACGGGATAATTCACCCCTCCACTTT. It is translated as CASSQAGTRDNSPLHF.

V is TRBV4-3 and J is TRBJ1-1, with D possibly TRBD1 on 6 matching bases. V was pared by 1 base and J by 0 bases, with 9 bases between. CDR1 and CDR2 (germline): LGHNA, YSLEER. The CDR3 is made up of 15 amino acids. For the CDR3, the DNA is TGCGCCAGCAGCCAAGTTCAGGGGATGAACACTGAAGCTTTCTTT. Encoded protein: CASSQVQGMNTEAFF.

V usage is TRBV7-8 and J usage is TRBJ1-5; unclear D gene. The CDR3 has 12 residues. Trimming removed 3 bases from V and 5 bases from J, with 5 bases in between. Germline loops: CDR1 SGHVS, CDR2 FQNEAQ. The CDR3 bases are TGTGCCAGCAGCTTCCTTGATCAGCCCCAGCATTTT. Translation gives CASSFLDQPQHF.

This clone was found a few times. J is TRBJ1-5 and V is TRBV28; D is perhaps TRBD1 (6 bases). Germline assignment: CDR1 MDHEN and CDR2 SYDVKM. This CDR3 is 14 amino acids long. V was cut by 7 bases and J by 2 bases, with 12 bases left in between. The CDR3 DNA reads TGTGCCAGCAACCAAGGGGGAGGCAATCAGCCCCAGCATTTT. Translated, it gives CASNQGGGNQPQHF.

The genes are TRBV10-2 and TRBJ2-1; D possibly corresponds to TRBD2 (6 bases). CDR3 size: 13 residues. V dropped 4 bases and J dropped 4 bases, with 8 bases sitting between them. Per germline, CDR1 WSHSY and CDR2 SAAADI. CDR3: CASSAGGYNEQFF. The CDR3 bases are TGCGCCAGCAGTGCTGGGGGGTACAATGAGCAGTTCTTC.